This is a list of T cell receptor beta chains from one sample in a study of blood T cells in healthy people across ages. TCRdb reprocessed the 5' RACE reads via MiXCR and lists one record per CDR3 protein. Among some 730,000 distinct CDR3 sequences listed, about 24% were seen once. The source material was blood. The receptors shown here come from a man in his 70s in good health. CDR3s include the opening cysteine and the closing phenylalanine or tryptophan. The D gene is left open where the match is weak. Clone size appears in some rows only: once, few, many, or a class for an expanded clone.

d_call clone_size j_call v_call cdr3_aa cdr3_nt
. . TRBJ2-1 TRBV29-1 CSAGQQGGSEEQFF TGCAGCGCTGGACAACAGGGTGGGAGTGAGGAGCAGTTCTTC
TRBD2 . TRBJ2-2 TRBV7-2 CASSLLLAGTGELFF TGTGCCAGCAGCTTACTACTAGCGGGGACCGGGGAGCTGTTTTTT
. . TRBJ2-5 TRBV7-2 CASSFEGFRGANQETQYF TGTGCCAGCAGCTTCGAAGGATTTCGGGGGGCCAACCAAGAGACCCAGTACTTC
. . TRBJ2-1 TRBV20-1 CSVAAALGTYNEQFF TGCAGTGTAGCAGCTGCCCTCGGGACGTACAATGAGCAGTTCTTC
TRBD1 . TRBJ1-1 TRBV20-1 CSASVQGAREAFF TGCAGTGCTAGCGTCCAGGGGGCTAGGGAAGCTTTCTTT
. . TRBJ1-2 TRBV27 CASSLSPTGFYGYTF TGTGCCAGCAGTTTATCCCCTACAGGCTTCTATGGCTACACCTTC
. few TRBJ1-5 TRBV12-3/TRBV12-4 CASSLSSDQPQHF TGTGCCAGCAGTTTATCGTCGGATCAGCCCCAGCATTTT
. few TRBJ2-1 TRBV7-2 CASSLGSVYNEQFF TGTGCCAGCAGCTTAGGGTCCGTGTACAATGAGCAGTTCTTC
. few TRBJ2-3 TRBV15 CATSSGGTDTQYF TGTGCCACCAGCAGCGGGGGCACAGATACGCAGTATTTT
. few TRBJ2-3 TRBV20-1 CSARADPDTQYF TGCAGTGCTAGAGCGGATCCAGATACGCAGTATTTT
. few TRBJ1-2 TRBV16 CASSQFAGTTNYGYTF TGTGCCAGCAGCCAATTCGCCGGGACAACTAACTATGGCTACACCTTC
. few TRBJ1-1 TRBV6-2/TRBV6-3 CASSYEDGTEAFF TGTGCCAGCAGTTACGAGGACGGCACTGAAGCTTTCTTT
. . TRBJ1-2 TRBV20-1 CSAPSAAGEFYGYTF TGCAGTGCCCCCAGTGCGGCAGGGGAGTTCTATGGCTACACCTTC
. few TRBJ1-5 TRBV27 CASKATGQRNQPQHF TGTGCCAGCAAGGCGACGGGACAACGAAATCAGCCCCAGCATTTT
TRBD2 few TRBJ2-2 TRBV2 CASKRESSSGELFF TGTGCCAGCAAGCGGGAGTCTAGCTCCGGGGAGCTGTTTTTT
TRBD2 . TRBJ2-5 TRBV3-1 CASSQRAGEQETQYF TGTGCCAGCAGCCAACGAGCGGGAGAGCAAGAGACCCAGTACTTC
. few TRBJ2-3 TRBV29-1 CSVEGNRGTDTQYF TGCAGCGTTGAAGGTAATCGGGGCACAGATACGCAGTATTTT
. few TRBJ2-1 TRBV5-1 CASSSTGTRVREQFF TGCGCCAGCAGCTCGACCGGGACACGTGTTAGGGAGCAGTTCTTC
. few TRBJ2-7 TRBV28 CASSLRQSGQYF TGTGCCAGCAGTTTGCGGCAGTCAGGGCAGTACTTC
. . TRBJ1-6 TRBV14 CASSPTATVFPLHF TGTGCCAGCAGCCCCACGGCGACAGTTTTCCCCCTCCACTTT
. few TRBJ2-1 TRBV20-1 CSAIIAGGYNEQFF TGCAGTGCTATCATTGCGGGCGGGTACAATGAGCAGTTCTTC
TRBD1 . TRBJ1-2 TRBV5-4 CASSLKQGALGYTF TGTGCCAGCAGCTTAAAACAGGGGGCGCTTGGCTACACCTTC
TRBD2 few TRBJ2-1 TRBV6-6 CASSWASGGPSSYNEQFF TGTGCCAGCAGTTGGGCTAGCGGGGGCCCAAGCTCCTACAATGAGCAGTTCTTC
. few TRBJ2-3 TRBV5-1 CASSLGLDQWGPDTQYF TGCGCCAGCAGCTTGGGTCTGGACCAATGGGGCCCAGATACGCAGTATTTT
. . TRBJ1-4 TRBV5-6 CASSQSMGAQEKLFF TGTGCCAGCAGCCAAAGCATGGGGGCTCAGGAAAAACTGTTTTTT
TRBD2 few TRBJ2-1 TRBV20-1 CSASSLAGTYPYNEQFF TGCAGTGCTAGTAGTCTAGCGGGGACTTACCCCTACAATGAGCAGTTCTTC
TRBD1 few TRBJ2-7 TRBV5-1 CASSSGQTIYEQYF TGCGCCAGCAGCTCGGGACAGACAATATACGAGCAGTACTTC
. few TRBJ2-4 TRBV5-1 CASSLEVAKNIQYF TGCGCCAGCAGCTTGGAGGTGGCCAAAAACATTCAGTACTTC
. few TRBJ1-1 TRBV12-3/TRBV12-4 CASSNMRMNTEAFF TGTGCCAGCAGCAATATGCGGATGAACACTGAAGCTTTCTTT
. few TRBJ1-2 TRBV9 CASSVPGSGYTF TGTGCCAGCAGCGTACCGGGGTCAGGCTACACCTTC
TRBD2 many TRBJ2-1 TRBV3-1 CASTYSGGANEQFF TGTGCCAGCACGTACTCGGGGGGGGCCAATGAGCAGTTCTTC
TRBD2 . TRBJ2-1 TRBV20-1 CSARRLSSGYNEQFF TGCAGTGCTAGGCGGCTCTCTAGCGGCTACAATGAGCAGTTCTTC
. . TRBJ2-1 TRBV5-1 CTSSSLVAWDEQFF TGCACCAGCAGCTCCCTAGTGGCCTGGGATGAGCAGTTCTTC
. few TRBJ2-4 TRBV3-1 CASSHRQSQYIQYF TGTGCCAGCAGCCACCGACAGTCCCAATACATTCAGTACTTC
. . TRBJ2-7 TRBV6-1 CASSGGTPPYEQYF TGTGCCAGCAGTGGGGGGACTCCTCCCTACGAGCAGTACTTC
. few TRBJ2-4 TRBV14 CASSPPGAAKNIQYF TGTGCCAGCAGCCCCCCGGGCGCGGCCAAAAACATTCAGTACTTC
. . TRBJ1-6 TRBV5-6 CASQGVYNSPLHF TGTGCCAGCCAGGGAGTTTATAATTCACCCCTCCACTTT
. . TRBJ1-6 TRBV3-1 CASNDRGSNSPLHF TGTGCCAGCAATGATCGGGGCTCTAATTCACCCCTCCACTTT
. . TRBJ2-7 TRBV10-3 CAISESHSYYEQYF TGTGCCATCAGTGAGTCCCACAGCTACTACGAGCAGTACTTC
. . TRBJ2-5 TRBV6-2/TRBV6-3 CAGLPQETQYF TGTGCCGGACTTCCCCAAGAGACCCAGTACTTC
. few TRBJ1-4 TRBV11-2 CASSPEGRNFQLFF TGTGCCAGCAGCCCAGAGGGCAGGAACTTTCAACTGTTTTTT
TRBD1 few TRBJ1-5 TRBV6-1 CAGQGKNQPQHF TGTGCCGGACAGGGTAAGAATCAGCCCCAGCATTTT
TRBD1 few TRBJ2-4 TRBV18 CASSPLQGAKVQNIQYF TGTGCCAGCTCACCCCTACAGGGGGCGAAGGTCCAAAACATTCAGTACTTC
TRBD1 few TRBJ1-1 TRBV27 CASSSSPRQGAAEAFF TGTGCCAGCAGTTCGAGCCCCCGACAGGGGGCGGCTGAAGCTTTCTTT
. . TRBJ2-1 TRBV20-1 CSAKGRGWDNEQFF TGCAGTGCCAAAGGAAGGGGGTGGGACAATGAGCAGTTCTTC